Below, 26 T cell receptor beta chains from the same sample are listed, as sequenced in a study of OX40 agonist ivuxolimab in advanced cancers. Libraries were prepared by immunoSEQ multiplex PCR; TCRdb keeps only in-frame clonotypes and omits some of them. The sample shows 30,000 to 40,000 clones, approximately 90% of them seen only once. This sample comprised CD4+ or CD8+ T cells sorted from blood, obtained in a trial of the OX40 agonist ivuxolimab. These receptors were obtained from an adult with an advanced solid tumor such as melanoma, head and neck, liver or kidney cancer.

The rearrangement links TRBV27 to TRBJ1-1; D perhaps matches TRBD1 (5 bases). Germline V gene data show CDR1 as MNHEY and CDR2 as SMNVEV (reference sequence). The V and J ends lost 2 bases and 4 bases respectively, with 8 bases between them. The CDR3 sequence is 13 residues long. CDR3 DNA sequence: TGTGCCAGCAGTTTAGGGAGGGGCACTGAAGCTTTCTTT. It codes for CASSLGRGTEAFF.

The V and J genes are TRBV2 and TRBJ1-3; perhaps TRBD1 as D (5 bases). Trimming took off 7 bases at V and 0 bases at J, with 16 bases between the two ends. The CDR3 is made up of 16 amino acids. Looked up from germline, CDR1 is SNHLY and CDR2 is FYNNEI. The CDR3 DNA follows: TGTGCCAGCAAGTGGGGCAGCCAGAGCTCTGGAAACACCATATATTTT. Translation: CASKWGSQSSGNTIYF.

The chain links TRBV27 to TRBJ2-2, with D possibly matching TRBD2 (6 bases). The CDR3 consists of 15 residues. Germline CDR1 MNHEY, CDR2 SMNVEV (reference sequence). Trimming left V 3 bases short and J 4 bases short, with 12 bases between. The CDR3 loop reads CASSFRTKSTGELFF. CDR3 nucleotides: TGTGCCAGCAGTTTTAGGACTAAGAGCACCGGGGAGCTGTTTTTT.

This sequence joins TRBV11-2 and TRBJ2-7, with a possible D match to TRBD1 (5 bases). This CDR3 contains 15 residues. Trimming removed 5 bases at V and 3 bases at J, with 17 bases between. Germline V gene sequence: CDR1 SGHAT, CDR2 FQNNGV. CDR3 DNA sequence: TGTGCCAGCAGCCATCGACAGAGGCCCCTCTACGAGCAGTACTTC. It encodes CASSHRQRPLYEQYF.

The rearrangement links TRBV6-1 to TRBJ2-3, with 7 bases aligning to TRBD2. Germline assignment: CDR1 MNHNS and CDR2 SASEGT. The CDR3 contains 13 residues. V shed 10 bases and J 1 base; nucleotides not matched to a gene: 5. CDR3 coding DNA: TGTGCCATCGCGGGAGTGCGCACAGATACGCAGTATTTT. Its protein is CAIAGVRTDTQYF.

This sequence joins TRBV5-1 and TRBJ2-1; D may be TRBD2 (6 bases). CDR1 is SGHRS and CDR2 is YFSETQ in the germline V gene. V was clipped by 7 bases and J by 7 bases, with 15 bases between them. This CDR3 comprises 13 residues. The CDR3: CASYTGVGNEQFF. DNA for the CDR3: TGCGCCAGCTATACGGGAGTGGGAAATGAGCAGTTCTTC. The full variable domain, in which reference TRBV5-1 and TRBJ2-1 provide the parts outside the CDR3, is KAGVTQTPRYLIKTRGQQVTLSCSPISGHRSVSWYQQTPGQGLQFLFEYFSETQRNKGNFPGRFSGRQFSNSRSEMNVSTLELGDSALYLCASYTGVGNEQFFGPGTRLTVL.

The V and J genes are TRBV19 and TRBJ2-1; D assignment may be TRBD1 or TRBD2 (6 bases each). V was clipped by 7 bases and J by 1 base, with 14 bases between them. This CDR3 has 15 residues. Germline V CDR1 and CDR2: LNHDA, SQIVND (reference sequence). This CDR3 reads CASTLGGSSYNEQFF. CDR3 nucleotides: TGTGCCAGTACCTTGGGGGGCTCATCCTACAATGAGCAGTTCTTC.

V usage is TRBV2 and J usage is TRBJ2-5; TRBD2 is a possible D gene (6 bases). The CDR3 is made up of 13 amino acids. CDR1 and CDR2 from the germline V gene are SNHLY and FYNNEI. V was shortened by 6 bases and J by 1 base, with 9 bases between the two germline ends. Written as DNA, the CDR3 is TGTGCCAGCAGGGGGGGTCTCCAAGAGACCCAGTACTTC. Amino acids: CASRGGLQETQYF.

The chain couples TRBV18 to TRBJ1-3; tentative D call: TRBD1 (5 bases). Deletions cut 3 bases from V and 0 bases from J, with 12 bases between. Germline V gives CDR1 KGHSH, CDR2 LQKENI. This CDR3 is 16 amino acids long. CDR3 amino acids: CASSPLQGDSGNTIYF. In nucleotides, the CDR3 is TGTGCCAGCTCACCGCTTCAGGGTGACTCTGGAAACACCATATATTTT.

The V and J genes are TRBV7-9 and TRBJ2-1; 11 bases match TRBD2. Germline V lookup: CDR1 SEHNR, CDR2 FQNEAQ (reference sequence). The V and J ends lost 5 bases and 7 bases, in that order; junction bases with no gene match: 10. This CDR3 comprises 16 residues. The CDR3 DNA reads as TGTGCCAGCAGCCGGGACCTAGCGGGAGGACGGAATGAGCAGTTCTTC. Its translation is CASSRDLAGGRNEQFF.

The chain recombines TRBV27 with TRBJ2-3, with 11 positions matching TRBD2. Germline V CDR1 and CDR2: MNHEY, SMNVEV (reference sequence). This CDR3 spans 16 amino acids. V shed 1 base and J 4 bases; nucleotides not matched to a gene: 4. In DNA, the CDR3 is TGTGCCAGCAGTTTATTTCTAGCGGGAGGTTCAGATACGCAGTATTTT. Amino acid sequence: CASSLFLAGGSDTQYF.

The rearrangement uses TRBV25-1 and TRBJ2-3, with a possible D match to TRBD1 (6 bases). Looked up from germline, CDR1 is MGHDK and CDR2 is SYGVNS. The CDR3 contains 14 residues. V lost 2 bases and J 4 bases, leaving 10 bases between the germline ends. CDR3 protein: CASSEPQGPDTQYF. DNA for the CDR3: TGTGCCAGCAGTGAACCACAGGGTCCAGATACGCAGTATTTT.

The rearrangement uses TRBV5-4 and TRBJ2-2, with D hard to call. Trimming took 6 bases from V and 0 from J, leaving 15 bases between them. This CDR3 has 16 amino acids. The germline V gene has CDR1 SGHNT and CDR2 YYREEE (reference sequence). The CDR3 here is CASTLSHHANTGELFF. The CDR3 DNA reads TGTGCCAGCACCCTTTCACATCACGCGAACACCGGGGAGCTGTTTTTT.

The rearrangement uses TRBV6-6 and TRBJ2-2, with D tentatively TRBD1 (5 bases). V was clipped by 6 bases and J by 5 bases, with 16 bases between them. Germline loops: CDR1 MNHNY, CDR2 SVGAGI (reference sequence). This CDR3 contains 15 residues. Here the CDR3 reads CASSHTISGTGELFF. Written as DNA, the CDR3 is TGTGCCAGCAGCCACACTATCTCAGGGACCGGGGAGCTGTTTTTT.

The chain has TRBV28 and TRBJ1-2; 8 bases map to TRBD1. The CDR3 runs 17 residues. CDR1 and CDR2 from the germline V gene are MDHEN and SYDVKM. V lost 7 bases, J lost 4 bases, and 17 bases stayed unmatched. The DNA of the CDR3 is TGTGCCAGCACCGACTTAGGGTTAGGACAGGGCGCCTATGGCTACACCTTC. It is translated as CASTDLGLGQGAYGYTF.

The V call is TRBV27, the J call TRBJ1-5; a possible D gene is TRBD1 (6 bases). CDR3 length: 14 amino acids. Germline V gene data show CDR1 as MNHEY and CDR2 as SMNVEV (reference sequence). Trimming took off 3 bases at V and 3 bases at J, with 9 bases between the two ends. The CDR3 sequence is CASSFGDTNQPQHF. In DNA, the CDR3 is TGTGCCAGCAGTTTTGGGGACACCAATCAGCCCCAGCATTTT.

The chain employs TRBV15 and TRBJ2-1; D gene unclear. The CDR3 is 15 amino acids. The ends were cut back, 5 bases at V and 3 bases at J, with 14 bases in the middle. Germline loops: CDR1 LNHNV, CDR2 YYDKDF (reference sequence). This CDR3 reads CATSSPKLVYNEQFF. CDR3 DNA: TGTGCCACCAGCTCGCCCAAGCTGGTCTACAATGAGCAGTTCTTC.

The CDR3 DNA sequence: TGTGCCACCTCGAGTGACAGGGTTGGCTATGGCTACACCTTC. Translation: CATSSDRVGYGYTF. The rearrangement uses TRBV6-5 and TRBJ1-2, with 7 bases that match TRBD1. This CDR3 has 14 amino acids. V gave up 10 bases and J gave up 4 bases; unmatched junction bases: 12. Germline V gene data show CDR1 as MNHEY and CDR2 as SVGAGI.

The V call is TRBV29-1, the J call TRBJ2-7; perhaps TRBD2 as D (6 bases). V was clipped by 6 bases and J by 6 bases, with 21 bases between them. The CDR3 loop spans 14 amino acids. The germline V gene encodes CDR1 SQVTM and CDR2 ANQGSEA. The CDR3 nucleotides read TGCAGCGTCCGTTACTCAACCCGGCGGGGCGAGCAGTACTTC. Protein product: CSVRYSTRRGEQYF.

The chain couples TRBV30 to TRBJ1-4, with TRBD1 matching 7 bases. Germline V gene lookup returns CDR1 GTSNPN and CDR2 SVGIG (reference sequence). The CDR3 length is 16 residues. The V and J ends lost 1 base and 8 bases, in that order; junction bases with no gene match: 13. The CDR3 sequence is CAWSAAGGYMVEKLFF. The CDR3, as DNA: TGTGCCTGGAGTGCAGCAGGGGGATATATGGTCGAAAAACTGTTTTTT.

CDR3 residues: CASEDRSGNTIYF. The CDR3 coding sequence is TGTGCCAGTGAAGACAGGTCTGGAAACACCATATATTTT. The genes are TRBV19 and TRBJ1-3; D might be TRBD1 (6 bases). Trimming took off 8 bases at V and 1 base at J, with 9 bases between the two ends. The CDR3 is made up of 13 amino acids. Looked up from germline, CDR1 is LNHDA and CDR2 is SQIVND (reference sequence). Variable domain in full (rest from reference TRBV19 and TRBJ1-3): DGGITQSPKYLFRKEGQNVTLSCEQNLNHDAMYWYRQDPGQGLRLIYYSQIVNDFQKGDIAEGYSVSREKKESFPLTVTSAQKNPTAFYLCASEDRSGNTIYFGEGSWLTVV.

The V gene is TRBV30, the J gene TRBJ2-7, with D hard to call. V was clipped by 0 bases and J by 0 bases, with 9 bases between them. CDR3 length: 14 amino acids. Per the germline V gene, CDR1 is GTSNPN and CDR2 is SVGIG (reference sequence). CDR3 sequence (DNA): TGTGCCTGGAGTGTTTGGCAGGCCTCCTACGAGCAGTACTTC. The encoded protein is CAWSVWQASYEQYF.

Concerning this clone itself: This specimen includes other DNA sequences encoding the same CDR3. The gene calls are TRBV11-3 and TRBJ2-5, with D tentatively TRBD2 (6 bases). Looked up from germline, CDR1 is SGHNT and CDR2 is YENEEA. The V end lost 1 base, the J end lost 2 bases, and 11 bases lay between the germline ends. This CDR3 comprises 15 residues. For the CDR3, the DNA is TGTGCCAGCAGCTTAGGCGGGATTGGTCAAGAGACCCAGTACTTC. Translated, it gives CASSLGGIGQETQYF.

V and J are TRBV7-7 and TRBJ2-3; the match to TRBD2 covers 10 bases. CDR1 and CDR2 (germline): SSHAT, FNYEAQ (reference sequence). The CDR3 runs 14 residues. With V trimmed by 4 bases and J by 5 bases, 3 bases remained unmatched. The CDR3 coding sequence is TGTGCCAGCAGCTCTAGCGGGAGTGGAGATACGCAGTATTTT. Its protein product is CASSSSGSGDTQYF.

The chain carries TRBV19 and TRBJ2-3, with a possible D match to TRBD2 (5 bases). CDR1 is LNHDA and CDR2 is SQIVND in the germline V gene (reference sequence). This CDR3 contains 13 residues. The ends were cut back, 8 bases at V and 1 base at J, with 10 bases in the middle. The CDR3 sequence: CASRGFGTDTQYF. CDR3 in DNA: TGTGCCAGTCGAGGGTTTGGCACAGATACGCAGTATTTT.

This chain connects TRBV9 to TRBJ2-4; D may match TRBD1 or TRBD2 (5 bases each). The CDR3 runs 15 residues. Trimming removed 5 bases at V and 13 bases at J, with 25 bases between. The V gene's germline CDR1 is SGDLS and CDR2 YYNGEE. CDR3 sequence: CASSPSGLRAGVQYF. CDR3 nucleotide sequence: TGTGCCAGCAGTCCTTCAGGGCTCCGGGCCGGGGTCCAGTACTTC.